The rows below give T cell receptor beta chains drawn from one sample of a study of radiotherapy plus CTLA-4 blockade in lung cancer. Some clones are missing from TCRdb's copy, which holds only in-frame ones; the method was immunoSEQ multiplex PCR. The sample holds some 73,000 clones, about four fifths seen once. Sequenced material: peripheral blood, taken from a patient treated with radiotherapy plus ipilimumab. These receptors all stem from a human donor with non-small cell lung cancer whose response to radiotherapy plus ipilimumab could not be evaluated. Some clones in this sample may be carry-over from other donors' samples. Both conserved end residues are part of each CDR3.

>TRBV6-6|TRBJ2-7
CASSPGAYEQYF
>TRBV4-2|TRBJ1-6
CASSKSGGGYDSPLHF
>TRBV18|TRBJ1-6
CASSPGGDNSPLHF
>TRBV6-6|TRBJ2-3
CASSPVGVDTQYF
>TRBV6-5|TRBJ1-1
CASSAGFMNTEAFF
>TRBV5-4|TRBJ1-6
CASSLWGGKSSYNSPLHF
>TRBV7-2|TRBJ2-5
CASSQRYQETQYF
>TRBV28|TRBJ1-2
CASSLSGSYGYTF
>TRBV7-9|TRBJ2-7
CASSLARGGGEQYF
>TRBV2|TRBJ2-3
CASSPPTGRTFTDTQYF
>TRBV5-6|TRBJ2-3
CASSRGQGALRTDTQYF
>TRBV27|TRBJ1-2
CASSLYRGVESGSNYGYTF
>TRBV6-1|TRBJ2-7
CASSEERAGRGEQYF
>TRBV27|TRBJ1-2
CASSFVGQGGYTF
>TRBV6-5|TRBJ2-7
CASRIDRGGYEQYF
>TRBV9|TRBJ2-3
CASSGWALGDTQYF
>TRBV28|TRBJ1-1
CASSAGQDPHAFF
>TRBV2|TRBJ2-3
CASSPGLAGGFGTDTQYF
>TRBV7-9|TRBJ2-6
CASSSQASGANVLTF
>TRBV1|TRBJ1-2
CTSSRRTGLDYTF
>TRBV7-2|TRBJ2-7
CASSQGTVSYEQYF
>TRBV5-1|TRBJ2-3
CASSLVGRVTDTQYF